The sequence of this T cell receptor beta chain was determined in a study of blood T cell repertoires in COVID-19. About the study: The samples span acute and convalescent COVID-19 from the United States, Italy and Spain. In each case, the material was cDNA or gDNA derived from T cells, B-cell-depleted T cells, or PBMCs.

The V segment lost 3 bases and the J segment 6 bases; nucleotides outside the gene matches: 4. CDR1 is SGHAT and CDR2 is FQDESV in the germline V gene (reference sequence). The CDR3 loop spans 16 amino acids. The authors' processing: Reference gene primers were amplified, and this amplification served to estimate nucleated cell counts. Profiled with immunoSEQ multiplex PCR; TCRdb holds only in-frame clones, not every one. That table is the source of V, J and clone size, and D and trimming were worked out from the DNA. Altogether about 85,000 clones are present, 90% being singletons, with the ten largest covering around 4%.

Sequenced input: peripheral blood. The source is a woman older than 75 with active or convalescent COVID-19. The V gene is TRBV11-1, the J gene TRBJ2-3; 15 bases are a match to TRBD2. The CDR3 here is CASSLGLAGGGDTQYF. The CDR3 DNA is TGTGCCAGCAGCTTGGGACTAGCGGGAGGAGGGGATACGCAGTATTTT. Using reference TRBV11-1 and TRBJ2-3 for the parts outside the CDR3, the full variable domain is EAEVAQSPRYKITEKSQAVAFWCDPISGHATLYWYRQILGQGPELLVQFQDESVVDDSQLPKDRFSAERLKGVDSTLKIQPAELGDSAMYLCASSLGLAGGGDTQYFGPGTRLTVL.